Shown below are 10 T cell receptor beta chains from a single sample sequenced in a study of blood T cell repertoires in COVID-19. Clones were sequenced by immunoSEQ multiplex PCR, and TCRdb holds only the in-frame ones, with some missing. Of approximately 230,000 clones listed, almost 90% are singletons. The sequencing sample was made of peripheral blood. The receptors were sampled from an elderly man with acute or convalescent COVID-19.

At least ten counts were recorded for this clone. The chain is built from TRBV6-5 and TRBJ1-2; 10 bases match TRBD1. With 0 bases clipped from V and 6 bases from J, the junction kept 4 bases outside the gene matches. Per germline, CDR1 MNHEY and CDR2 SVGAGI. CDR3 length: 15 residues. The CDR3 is CASSYSFGTGDGYTF. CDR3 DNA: TGTGCCAGCAGTTACTCGTTCGGGACAGGGGATGGCTACACCTTC.

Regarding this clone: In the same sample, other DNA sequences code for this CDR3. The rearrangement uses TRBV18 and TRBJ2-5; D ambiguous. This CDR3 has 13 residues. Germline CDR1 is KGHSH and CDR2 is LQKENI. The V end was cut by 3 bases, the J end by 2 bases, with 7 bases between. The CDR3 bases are TGTGCCAGCTCACCGGGCCAGCAAGAGACCCAGTACTTC. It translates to CASSPGQQETQYF.

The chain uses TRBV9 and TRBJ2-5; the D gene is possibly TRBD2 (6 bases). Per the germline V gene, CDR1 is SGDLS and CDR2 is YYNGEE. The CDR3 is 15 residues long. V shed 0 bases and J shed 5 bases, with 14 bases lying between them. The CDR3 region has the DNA TGTGCCAGCAGCGTAGAGGGCGTGCGGGATGAGACCCAGTACTTC. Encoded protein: CASSVEGVRDETQYF.

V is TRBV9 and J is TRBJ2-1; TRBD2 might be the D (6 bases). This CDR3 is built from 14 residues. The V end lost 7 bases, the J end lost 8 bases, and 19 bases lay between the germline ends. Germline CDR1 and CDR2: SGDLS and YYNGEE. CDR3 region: CASDLSGGFDEQFF. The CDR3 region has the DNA TGTGCCAGCGACCTAAGCGGAGGGTTTGATGAGCAGTTCTTC.

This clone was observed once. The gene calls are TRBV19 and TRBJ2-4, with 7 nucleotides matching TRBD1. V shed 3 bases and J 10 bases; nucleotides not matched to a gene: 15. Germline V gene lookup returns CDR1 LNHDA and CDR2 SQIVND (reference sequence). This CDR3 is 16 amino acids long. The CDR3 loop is CASSIFPGQRQGIQYF. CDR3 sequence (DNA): TGTGCCAGTAGTATTTTCCCGGGACAGCGGCAGGGGATTCAGTACTTC.

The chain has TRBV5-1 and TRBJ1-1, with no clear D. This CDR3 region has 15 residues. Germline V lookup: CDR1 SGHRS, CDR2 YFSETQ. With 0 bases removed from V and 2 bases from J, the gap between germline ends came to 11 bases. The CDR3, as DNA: TGCGCCAGCAGCTTGGGCCTGACACAAAACACTGAAGCTTTCTTT. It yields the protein CASSLGLTQNTEAFF.

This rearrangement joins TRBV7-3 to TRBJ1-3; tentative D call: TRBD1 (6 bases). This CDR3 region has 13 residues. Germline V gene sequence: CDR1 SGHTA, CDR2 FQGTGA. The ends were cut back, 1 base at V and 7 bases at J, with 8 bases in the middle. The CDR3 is CASSLNRDNTIYF. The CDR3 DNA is TGTGCCAGCAGCTTAAACAGGGACAACACCATATATTTT.

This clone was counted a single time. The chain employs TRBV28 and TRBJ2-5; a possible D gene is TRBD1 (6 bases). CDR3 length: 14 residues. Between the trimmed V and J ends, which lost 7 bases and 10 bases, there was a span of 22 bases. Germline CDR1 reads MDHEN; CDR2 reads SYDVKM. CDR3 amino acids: CASTPGGSELDQYF. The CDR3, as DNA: TGTGCCAGCACCCCTGGGGGCTCTGAGTTGGACCAGTACTTC. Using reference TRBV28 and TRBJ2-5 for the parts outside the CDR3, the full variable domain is DVKVTQSSRYLVKRTGEKVFLECVQDMDHENMFWYRQDPGLGLRLIYFSYDVKMKEKGDIPEGYSVSREKKERFSLILESASTNQTSMYLCASTPGGSELDQYFGPGTRLLVL.

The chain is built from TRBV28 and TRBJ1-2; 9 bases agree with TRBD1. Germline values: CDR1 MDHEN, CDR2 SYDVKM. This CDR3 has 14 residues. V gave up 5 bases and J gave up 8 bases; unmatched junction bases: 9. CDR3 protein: CASSPRTGEKGYTF. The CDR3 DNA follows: TGTGCCAGCAGTCCTAGGACAGGGGAAAAGGGCTACACCTTC.

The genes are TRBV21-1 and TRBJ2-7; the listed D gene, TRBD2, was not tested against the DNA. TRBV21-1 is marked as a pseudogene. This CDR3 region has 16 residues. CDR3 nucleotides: TGTGCCAGCAGCAGGCCCGGACTAGCGGGGGTCTACGAGCAGTACTTC. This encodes CASSRPGLAGVYEQYF.